Here is one T cell receptor (beta chain) with its context. Its antigen is still unknown. It has no much larger one-base neighbor in the sample; base qualities were not kept. Deletion took 5 bases off V and 3 bases off J, with a span of 11 bases between the germline ends. CDR1 MDHEN and CDR2 SYDVKM are derived from the germline V gene. Inclusive of the bounding cysteine and phenylalanine, the CDR3 is 14 residues long. The entry retains the CDR3 DNA only, 42 bases that are in frame from base 1. This specimen belongs to a study of siplizumab effects on memory and regulatory T cells (dated by TCRdb to between 2018 and 2021). Notes on the research overall: The effect of the anti-CD2 antibody siplizumab on alloreactive T-cell subsets was examined in allogeneic mixed lymphocyte reactions constructed from human PBMCs.

Libraries were constructed by the immunoSEQ multiplex PCR assay. Approximately 93,000 TCR templates per sample were assayed by the deep sequencing platform. Genomic DNA extracted from sorted T cells was the material used for TCRbeta CDR3 sequencing. The source study handled its data this way. The R programming language was used for clonal analysis of TCRbeta CDR3 data. Alloreactive CD4+ and CD8+ clones were identified by comparing unstimulated samples to CFSE-low samples taken after the reaction. Regulatory or non-regulatory origin of alloreactive CD4+ clones was assigned by matching sequences to the sorted unstimulated Treg and non-Treg repertoires. TCRdb took this table from immuneACCESS and kept in-frame rearrangements with V and J called. Such tables lack part of the clones; where checked against another copy, unresolved V genes explain under half of the gap, and the rest is unexplained. D and trimming come from the DNA, and the V and J calls and clone size come from that table. This sample has approximately 100,000 clones in its table, and 94% of those were observed once. Over 0.55% of the sample rests with the top ten.

Sorted unstimulated T cells and proliferating T cells recovered from mixed lymphocyte reactions were subjected to TCRbeta CDR3 sequencing. Fresh whole blood from roughly ten HLA-typed healthy donors was used to isolate PBMCs. To map where alloreactive clones came from, CD4+ regulatory T cells in the unstimulated state were FACS-sorted. Results and caveats for the whole study, not just this receptor: No functional confirmation was obtained for the suppressive function of proliferating Tregs from siplizumab cultures. Because sequences below about 10^-5 frequency were poorly captured, only a minor fraction of alloreactive clones could be mapped to unstimulated subsets. The cumulative frequency of alloreactive sequences traceable to unstimulated CD4+ memory T cells was significantly reduced by siplizumab. About 80-96% of proliferating CD4+ or CD8+ clones could not be given a naive or memory phenotype. Compared with memory T cells, unstimulated naive T cells appeared more diverse, and naive cells seemed to make a substantial contribution to the alloresponse. Among mappable alloreactive CD4+ clones, the Treg-derived fraction averaged around 63% with siplizumab versus 25% to 30% in control reactions.

This sequence was found in a human donor in good health. The material sequenced was Tregs sorted from blood. This chain is built from TRBV28 and TRBJ1-5, and possibly TRBD1, on 5 matching bases. The CDR3 region has the sequence CASSRGDVNQPQHF. The DNA sequence is given as TGTGCCAGCAGTAGAGGGGACGTCAATCAGCCCCAGCATTTT.